Below, 9 T cell receptor beta chains from the same sample are listed, as sequenced in a study of blood T cell repertoires in COVID-19. Generated by immunoSEQ multiplex PCR, the TCRdb table keeps only in-frame clones and is missing some. The repertoire holds about 370,000 clones, with roughly nine tenths as singletons. Material: PBMCs or T cells enriched from blood (not recorded which). These receptors originate from a young man who had recovered from COVID-19.

The chain carries TRBV19 and TRBJ2-1; 8 bases are a match to TRBD1. V lost 7 bases to trimming and J lost 4 bases; unmatched junction nucleotides: 6. Germline CDR1 and CDR2: LNHDA and SQIVND (reference sequence). The CDR3 covers 14 residues. CDR3 residues: CASTITGGYNEQFF. Here the CDR3 DNA reads TGTGCCAGTACCATTACAGGGGGTTACAATGAGCAGTTCTTC.

This rearrangement joins TRBV4-1 to TRBJ1-2; 9 nucleotides match TRBD1. Germline V gene data show CDR1 as MGHRA and CDR2 as YSYEKL. J lost 2 bases, V lost 0 bases, and 7 bases had no gene match. The CDR3 is 17 residues long. CDR3 DNA sequence: TGCGCCAGCAGCCAAGATAGGGACAGGGTGGAGAACTATGGCTACACCTTC. Its translation: CASSQDRDRVENYGYTF.

CDR3 nucleotides: TGCGCCAGCAGCCAAGTAAGAAGGTTCGGCGAGAGGGGGGGCCCTGGCTACACCTTC. Protein sequence: CASSQVRRFGERGGPGYTF. The chain combines TRBV4-1 with TRBJ1-2, with D perhaps matching TRBD1 (6 bases). The germline V and J ends were trimmed by 1 base and 7 bases, with 28 bases remaining between them. The germline gives CDR1 MGHRA, CDR2 YSYEKL. This CDR3 is 19 amino acids long.

The gene calls are TRBV7-8 and TRBJ2-3, with a weak D call TRBD2 (6 bases). The CDR3 contains 16 residues. The germline V and J ends were trimmed by 1 base and 8 bases, with 19 bases remaining between them. Per the germline V gene, CDR1 is SGHVS and CDR2 is FQNEAQ. The CDR3 bases are TGTGCCAGCAGCTTAGGTGGGACCCCCGGGACTGGTACGCAGTATTTT. This encodes CASSLGGTPGTGTQYF.

The genes are TRBV28 and TRBJ2-6, with 8 bases identical to TRBD1. The germline gives CDR1 MDHEN, CDR2 SYDVKM. The CDR3 totals 18 residues. V was clipped by 6 bases and J by 0 bases; unmatched bases: 10. CDR3 nucleotides: TGTGCCAGCAGAAGACAGGGGTTTACAATCTCTGGGGCCAACGTCCTGACTTTC. Amino acids: CASRRQGFTISGANVLTF.

J is TRBJ2-7 and V is TRBV7-9, with D possibly matching TRBD1 (5 bases). V gave up 7 bases and J gave up 7 bases, with 17 bases separating them. The CDR3 totals 13 residues. Germline V gene sequence: CDR1 SEHNR, CDR2 FQNEAQ (reference sequence). CDR3 amino acids: CASTSGAGVEQYF. The CDR3 DNA reads as TGTGCCAGCACCTCTGGGGCAGGTGTTGAGCAGTACTTC.

The V and J genes are TRBV5-5 and TRBJ1-5, with TRBD1 as a possible D gene (6 bases). The germline CDR1 and CDR2 sequences are SGHKS and YYEKEE (reference sequence). CDR3 length: 18 residues. V was pared by 0 bases and J by 5 bases, with 21 bases between. The CDR3 loop is CASSLDGRGVRVDQPQHF. As DNA, the CDR3 is TGTGCCAGCAGCTTGGATGGCAGGGGAGTGAGAGTTGATCAGCCCCAGCATTTT.

In regard to this clone: Other DNA sequences within the sample encode an identical CDR3. The chain recombines TRBV9 with TRBJ2-1; D gene unclear. Germline CDR1 SGDLS, CDR2 YYNGEE. V was shortened by 0 bases and J by 0 bases, with 7 bases between the two germline ends. The CDR3 is 15 residues long. The CDR3 spells CASSVAPSSYNEQFF. CDR3 bases: TGTGCCAGCAGCGTAGCCCCCAGCTCCTACAATGAGCAGTTCTTC.

The V and J genes are TRBV27 and TRBJ2-7; D might be TRBD2 (5 bases). The germline gives CDR1 MNHEY, CDR2 SMNVEV (reference sequence). This CDR3 spans 13 amino acids. The V end lost 7 bases, the J end lost 1 base, and 11 bases lay between the germline ends. CDR3 in DNA: TGTGCCAGCACCTCGGGATCTTCCTACGAGCAGTACTTC. Translated, it gives CASTSGSSYEQYF.